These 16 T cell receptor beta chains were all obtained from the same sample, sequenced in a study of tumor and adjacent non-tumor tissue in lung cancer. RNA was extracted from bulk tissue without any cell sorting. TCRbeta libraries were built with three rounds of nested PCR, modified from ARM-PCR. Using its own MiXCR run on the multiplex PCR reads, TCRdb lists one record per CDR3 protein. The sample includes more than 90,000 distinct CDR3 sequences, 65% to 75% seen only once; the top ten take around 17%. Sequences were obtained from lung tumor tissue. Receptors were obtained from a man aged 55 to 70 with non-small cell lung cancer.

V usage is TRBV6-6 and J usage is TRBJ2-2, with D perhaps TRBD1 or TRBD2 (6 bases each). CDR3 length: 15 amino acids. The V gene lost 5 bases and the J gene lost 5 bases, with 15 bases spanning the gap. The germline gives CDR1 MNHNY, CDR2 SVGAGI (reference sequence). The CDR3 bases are TGTGCCAGCAGTCTCCTGGAGGGGGGAACCGGGGAGCTGTTTTTT. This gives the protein CASSLLEGGTGELFF.

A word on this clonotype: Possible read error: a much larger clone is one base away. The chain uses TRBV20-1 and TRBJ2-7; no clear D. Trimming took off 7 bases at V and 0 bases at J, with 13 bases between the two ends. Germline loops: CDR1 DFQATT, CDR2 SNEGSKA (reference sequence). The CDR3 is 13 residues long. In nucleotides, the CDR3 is TGCAGTGATGAAGCCGACAACTCCTACGAGCAGTACTTC. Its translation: CSDEADNSYEQYF.

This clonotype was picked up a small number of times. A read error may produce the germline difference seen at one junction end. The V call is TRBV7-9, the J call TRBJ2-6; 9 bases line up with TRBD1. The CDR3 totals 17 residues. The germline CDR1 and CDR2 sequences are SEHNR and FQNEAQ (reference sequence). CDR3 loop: CASSQSGQGSGANVLSF. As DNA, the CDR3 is TGTGCCAGCAGCCAATCGGGACAGGGAAGTGGGGCCAACGTCCTGAGTTTC.

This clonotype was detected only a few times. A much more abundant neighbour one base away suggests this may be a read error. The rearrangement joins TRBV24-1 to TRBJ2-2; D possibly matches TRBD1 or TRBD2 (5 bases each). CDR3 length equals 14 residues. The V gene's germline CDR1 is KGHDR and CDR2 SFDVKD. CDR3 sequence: CATSDQTVTGELVF. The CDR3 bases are TGTGCCACCAGTGACCAGACAGTGACCGGGGAGCTGGTTTTT.

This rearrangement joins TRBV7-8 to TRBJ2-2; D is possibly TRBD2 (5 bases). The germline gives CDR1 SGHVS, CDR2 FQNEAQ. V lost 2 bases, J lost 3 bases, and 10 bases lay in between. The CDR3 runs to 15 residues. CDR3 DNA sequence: TGTGCCAGCAGCTTAACGGGGTCATACACCGGGGAGCTGTTTTTT. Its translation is CASSLTGSYTGELFF.

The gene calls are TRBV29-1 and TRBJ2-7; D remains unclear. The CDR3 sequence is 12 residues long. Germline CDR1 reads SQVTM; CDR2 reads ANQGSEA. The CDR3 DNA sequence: TGCGGAGTTGCTACAGATCCCTACGAGCAGTACTTC. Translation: CGVATDPYEQYF.

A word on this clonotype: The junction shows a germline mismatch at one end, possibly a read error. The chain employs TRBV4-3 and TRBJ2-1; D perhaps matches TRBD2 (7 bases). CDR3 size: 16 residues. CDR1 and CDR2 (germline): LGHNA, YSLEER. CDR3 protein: CASSQQGGRASDEQSF. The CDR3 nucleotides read TGCGCCAGCAGCCAGCAAGGGGGGAGGGCCTCGGACGAGCAGTCCTTC.

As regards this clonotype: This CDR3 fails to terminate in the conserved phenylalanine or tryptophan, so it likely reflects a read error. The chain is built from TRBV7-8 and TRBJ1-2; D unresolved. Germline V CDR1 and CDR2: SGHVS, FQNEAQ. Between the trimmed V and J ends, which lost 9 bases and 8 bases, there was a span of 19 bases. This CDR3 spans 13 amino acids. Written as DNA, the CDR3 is TGTGCCAGTAGCCCTTCAGCGGTCTGGGGCTACACCTTG. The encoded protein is CASSPSAVWGYTL.

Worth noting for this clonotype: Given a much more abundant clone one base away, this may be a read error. CDR3 amino acids: CSPAGTANQPQHF. CDR3 in DNA: TGCAGTCCTGCCGGGACCGCCAATCAGCCCCAGCATTTT. This chain uses TRBV20-1 with TRBJ1-5, with D perhaps matching TRBD1 (5 bases). Trimming removed 8 bases at V and 3 bases at J, with 14 bases between. This CDR3 has 13 residues. Germline CDR1 and CDR2: DFQATT and SNEGSKA (reference sequence).

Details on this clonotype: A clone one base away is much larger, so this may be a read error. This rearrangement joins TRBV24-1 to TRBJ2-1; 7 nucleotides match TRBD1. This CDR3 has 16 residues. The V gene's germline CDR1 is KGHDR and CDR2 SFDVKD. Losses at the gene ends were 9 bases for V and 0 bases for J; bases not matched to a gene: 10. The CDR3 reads CATQRGHTISYNEQFF. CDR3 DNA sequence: TGTGCCACCCAAAGGGGGCATACAATCTCCTACAATGAGCAGTTCTTC.

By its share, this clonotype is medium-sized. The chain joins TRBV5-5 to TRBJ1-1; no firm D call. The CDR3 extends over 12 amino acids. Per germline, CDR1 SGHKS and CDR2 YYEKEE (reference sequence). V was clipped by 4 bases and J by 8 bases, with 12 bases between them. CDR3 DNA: TGTGCCAGCAGCCCCTACGGGCAGGAAGCTTTCTTT. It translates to CASSPYGQEAFF. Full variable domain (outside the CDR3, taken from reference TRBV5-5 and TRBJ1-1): DAGVTQSPTHLIKTRGQQVTLRCSPISGHKSVSWYQQVLGQGPQFIFQYYEKEERGRGNFPDRFSARQFPNYSSELNVNALLLGDSALYLCASSPYGQEAFFGQGTRLTVV.

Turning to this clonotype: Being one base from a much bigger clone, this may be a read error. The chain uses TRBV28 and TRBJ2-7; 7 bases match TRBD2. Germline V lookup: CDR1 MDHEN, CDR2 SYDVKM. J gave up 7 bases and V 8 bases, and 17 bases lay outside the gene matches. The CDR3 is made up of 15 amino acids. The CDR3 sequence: CASGPGTTSLREQYF. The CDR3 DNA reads TGTGCCAGCGGTCCAGGGACTACCTCCTTGAGGGAGCAGTACTTC.

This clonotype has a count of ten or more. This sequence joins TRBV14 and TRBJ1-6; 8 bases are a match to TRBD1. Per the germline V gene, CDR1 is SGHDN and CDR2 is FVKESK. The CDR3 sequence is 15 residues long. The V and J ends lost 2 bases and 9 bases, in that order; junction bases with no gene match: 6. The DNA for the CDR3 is TGTGCCAGCAGCCAACCAACAGGGGGTGGTTCACCCCTCCACTTT. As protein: CASSQPTGGGSPLHF.

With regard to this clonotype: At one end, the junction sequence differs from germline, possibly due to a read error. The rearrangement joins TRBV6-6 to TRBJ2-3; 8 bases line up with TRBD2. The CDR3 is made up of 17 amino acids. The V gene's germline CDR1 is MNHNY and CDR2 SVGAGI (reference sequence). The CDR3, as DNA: TGTGCCAGCAGTTCCCCTCTTTCGGGAGGGTACACAAATACGCAGTATTTT. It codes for CASSSPLSGGYTNTQYF.

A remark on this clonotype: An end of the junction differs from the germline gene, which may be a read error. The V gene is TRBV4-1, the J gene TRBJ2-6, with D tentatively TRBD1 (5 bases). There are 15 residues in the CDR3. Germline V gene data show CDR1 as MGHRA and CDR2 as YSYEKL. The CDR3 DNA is TGCGCCAGCAGTCAAGAAGGGTCTGGGGCCATCGTCCTGACTTTT. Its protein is CASSQEGSGAIVLTF.

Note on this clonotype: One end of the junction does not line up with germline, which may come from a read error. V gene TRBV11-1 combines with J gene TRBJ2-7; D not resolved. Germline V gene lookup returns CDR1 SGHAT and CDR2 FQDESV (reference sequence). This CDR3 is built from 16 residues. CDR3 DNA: TGTTCCAGCAGCTTCGACCCCTCTGTCGGCTCCTACGAACAGTACTTC. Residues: CSSSFDPSVGSYEQYF.